The present T cell receptor (beta chain) was sequenced within a study of T cells in Graves' hyperthyroidism and ophthalmopathy (dated by TCRdb to between 2018 and 2021). For the study in its entirety: Peripheral blood samples were taken at initial diagnosis, before any treatment was given. A discovery cohort of about 100 patients, about 44 with Graves' ophthalmopathy and about 60 with stable Graves' hyperthyroidism, was used to find distinguishing TCR V-J signatures. In six Graves' hyperthyroidism patients, the study also compared T-cell repertoires from thyroid tissue with T-cell repertoires from blood. The paper reports TCR Vbeta CDR3 sequencing of 140 or so peripheral blood samples: under 45 ophthalmopathy, roughly 74 hyperthyroidism and some 17 progressor patients. Prospective prediction of ophthalmopathy was tested in an independent validation cohort consisting of some 20 hyperthyroidism patients and more than 15 patients who later progressed to ophthalmopathy. After sampling, hyperthyroidism patients received methimazole starting at 30 mg daily, and ophthalmopathy patients received high-dose intravenous methylprednisolone. The 100 or so discovery patients were randomly split 7:3 into training and test sets.

The TCR beta CDR3 regions were amplified from the RNA transcripts. The first round of RT-PCR for the TCR CDR3 was performed with the HTBI primer set and the Qiagen OneStep RT-PCR kit. A second multiplex PCR round built the libraries, followed by size selection and purification. Paired-end sequencing of the libraries was performed with 100 bp reads on an Illumina HiSeq2000. Per the source publication's procedure: SOAPnuke was used to process the raw data, with reads discarded if the reads contained adapters or uncalled bases, had a mean Phred below 15, or lacked an exact constant-primer or identifier match. High-quality paired reads were merged with COPE v1.2.5, and unique nucleotide sequences were defined as clonotypes. MiTCR v1.1 was used to align clonotypes to the IMGT TRBV, TRBD and TRBJ reference segments. Only V-J combinations with frequency above 0.0001, covering about 99% of repertoires, were analysed. A TCS score was defined as the ratio between F50 (clonal expansion) and ExV (chaos), using BLOSUM62-based TCRdist between CDR3 peptides within each V-J. Welch's t-statistics and random forest reduced 500 to 550 V-J features to fewer than 15, which were used in a naive Bayes classifier (R e1071). The public sequencing data were trimmed at Q25 with fastp and processed into clonotypes with MiXCR by TCRdb, which kept only in-frame beta chains. CDR3 protein duplicates are merged, each entry listing the most common genes and DNA. TCRdb, rather than the study authors, made the V and J calls. The sample table contains about 640,000 distinct CDR3 sequences; only one count was recorded for less than 25% of them. Under 35% of the sample comes from the top ten.

Ophthalmopathy patients had moderately to severely active disease, with a Clinical Activity Score of 3 or more, a NOSPECS grade of 4 or more, and a disease duration of less than 3 months. Any patient with an uncontrolled infection, another autoimmune disease, pregnancy or lactation was excluded. Diagnoses were established on the basis of clinical symptoms, serum thyroxine and TRAb, thyroid ultrasound, and orbital computed tomography. PBMCs were separated from approximately 9.9 ml of fresh peripheral blood using Ficoll-Paque density gradient centrifugation. Total RNA was extracted using Trizol reagent, and RNA quality was assessed on an Agilent 2100 Bioanalyzer. General findings and caveats noted by the study authors: Most expanded thyroid clonotypes (frequency above 0.001) were also detected in blood, suggesting blood repertoires may reflect thyroid immune responses. In validation, progression to ophthalmopathy was predicted by the model with roughly 71% sensitivity and roughly 76% specificity, a median of roughly 6 months before onset. Ophthalmopathy was separated from stable hyperthyroidism by a 13 V-J signature model, with about 88% sensitivity and approximately 81% specificity obtained in cross-validation and 80%/75% obtained in testing. No statistical method was used to fix the sample size in advance, and group allocation was not hidden from the investigators.

The CDR3 holds 16 amino acids from the cysteine to the phenylalanine. This entry keeps only the CDR3 DNA: 48 bases, framed from base 1. Germline trimming: 5 bases from V, 0 bases from J; junction bases outside gene matches: 11. CDR1 is given as SQVTM and CDR2 as ANQGSEA, both from the germline V gene. With regard to this clonotype: Its specific antigen is unknown. No per-base quality is available; no much larger clone lies one base away.

Recombination joined TRBV29-1 with TRBJ2-7, with 9 bases aligning to TRBD2. Sequenced material: blood. This TCR came from a man aged 25-40 years with Graves' ophthalmopathy. The DNA sequence follows: TGCAGCGTTCTATGGGCGGGAGGGGAAAGCTCCTACGAGCAGTACTTC. This gives the protein CSVLWAGGESSYEQYF.